The 20 T cell receptor beta chains below were found in one sample sequenced in a study of T cell responses to AZD1222 COVID-19 vaccine. The assay was immunoSEQ multiplex PCR, and TCRdb's table has in-frame clones only and misses some. The sample has around 80,000 clones, approximately 90% seen once. The sample in question was peripheral blood, obtained 28 days after the second AZD1222 dose. All receptors derive from an adult who received the AZD1222 COVID-19 vaccine.

The DNA for the CDR3 is TGTGCCGGACAGGGTTCTGGAAACACCATATATTTT. It codes for CAGQGSGNTIYF. This chain connects TRBV19 to TRBJ1-3, with 8 bases that match TRBD1. In germline, CDR1 is LNHDA, CDR2 SQIVND (reference sequence). Trimming cost V 11 bases and J 1 base; bases outside gene matches: 1. CDR3 length: 12 amino acids. Looking up the rest from reference TRBV19 and TRBJ1-3 gives the full variable domain: DGGITQSPKYLFRKEGQNVTLSCEQNLNHDAMYWYRQDPGQGLRLIYYSQIVNDFQKGDIAEGYSVSREKKESFPLTVTSAQKNPTAFYLCAGQGSGNTIYFGEGSWLTVV.

The rearrangement joins TRBV7-5 to TRBJ1-5; TRBD1, the table's D call, lacks a check against the DNA. TRBV7-5 is termed a pseudogene. CDR3 length: 16 residues. The DNA for the CDR3 is TGTGCCAGAAGCTTAGCGACCAGGGTCATCAATCAGCCCCAGCATTTT. It translates to CARSLATRVINQPQHF.

This rearrangement joins TRBV30 to TRBJ1-5; a weak D match, TRBD1 (5 bases). Trimming took off 2 bases at V and 7 bases at J, with 12 bases between the two ends. Germline V gene sequence: CDR1 GTSNPN, CDR2 SVGIG (reference sequence). CDR3 length: 13 amino acids. As DNA, the CDR3 is TGTGCCTGGAGTCCAGGGCTCGGGCAGCCCCAGCATTTT. It codes for CAWSPGLGQPQHF. The full variable domain, rest sourced from reference TRBV30 and TRBJ1-5, is SQTIHQWPATLVQPVGSPLSLECTVEGTSNPNLYWYRQAAGRGLQLLFYSVGIGQISSEVPQNLSASRPQDRQFILSSKKLLLSDSGFYLCAWSPGLGQPQHFGDGTRLSIL.

The rearrangement uses TRBV30 and TRBJ1-1, with 7 bases fitting TRBD1. V lost 0 bases, J lost 6 bases, and 16 bases stayed unmatched. This CDR3 is 17 amino acids long. The germline CDR1 and CDR2 sequences are GTSNPN and SVGIG (reference sequence). The CDR3 reads CAWSVGGAGQPTPEAFF. CDR3 DNA: TGTGCCTGGAGTGTAGGGGGTGCGGGACAGCCTACTCCTGAAGCTTTCTTT.

The chain has TRBV6-4 and TRBJ2-2; D is ambiguous. CDR1 and CDR2 from the germline V gene are MRHNA and SNTAGT. The V gene lost 3 bases and the J gene lost 1 base, with 6 bases spanning the gap. The CDR3 consists of 14 residues. CDR3 loop: CASSESRNTGELFF. The CDR3 nucleotides are TGTGCCAGCAGTGAAAGCCGGAACACCGGGGAGCTGTTTTTT.

This sequence joins TRBV6-2 or TRBV6-3 and TRBJ2-2; D possibly corresponds to TRBD2 (5 bases). The CDR3 extends over 14 amino acids. Trimming removed 5 bases at V and 4 bases at J, with 11 bases between. Germline V lookup: CDR1 MNHEY, CDR2 SVGEGT. The CDR3 nucleotides are TGTGCCAGCAGTCACCCCGGAGGCACCGGGGAGCTGTTTTTT. Amino acid sequence: CASSHPGGTGELFF.

The rearrangement joins TRBV5-1 to TRBJ1-5; perhaps TRBD1 as D (5 bases). The V end was cut by 0 bases, the J end by 3 bases, with 13 bases between. Per the germline V gene, CDR1 is SGHRS and CDR2 is YFSETQ. This CDR3 has 16 amino acids. CDR3 loop: CASSLDVTENNQPQHF. The CDR3 nucleotides are TGCGCCAGCAGCTTGGATGTGACAGAAAACAATCAGCCCCAGCATTTT.

The genes are TRBV2 and TRBJ2-5; 9 nucleotides agree with TRBD2. V lost 4 bases and J lost 1; bases outside the gene matches: 19. CDR3 length: 20 residues. CDR1 and CDR2 from the germline V gene are SNHLY and FYNNEI. For the CDR3, the DNA is TGTGCCAGCAGTGGGAGAACTAGCGGGCCCTATGGGGGCCTCCAAGAGACCCAGTACTTC. It translates to CASSGRTSGPYGGLQETQYF.

This chain joins TRBV7-3 and TRBJ2-1, with TRBD2 matching 7 bases. The ends lost 6 bases at V and 3 bases at J; junction bases unmatched: 8. CDR3 length equals 15 residues. The V gene's germline CDR1 is SGHTA and CDR2 FQGTGA. CDR3 in amino acids: CASSSRPSGYNEQFF. The DNA for the CDR3 is TGTGCCAGCAGTTCAAGGCCTAGCGGCTACAATGAGCAGTTCTTC.

The gene calls are TRBV3-1 (or the pseudogene TRBV3-2) and TRBJ2-1, with unresolved D. The CDR3 contains 13 residues. With 4 bases removed from V and 5 bases from J, the gap between germline ends came to 9 bases. Germline lookup yields CDR1 LGHDT and CDR2 YNNKEL (reference sequence). Here the CDR3 DNA reads TGTGCCAGCAGCCTCGGAACAAACAATGAGCAGTTCTTC. Its protein product is CASSLGTNNEQFF.

The V and J genes are TRBV2 and TRBJ2-4, with 13 bases aligning to TRBD2. The junction had 13 bases not matched to a gene; V was cut back by 7 bases and J by 13 bases. The CDR3 has 15 residues. Germline CDR1 and CDR2: SNHLY and FYNNEI. In nucleotides, the CDR3 is TGTGCCAGCACCCGAAGAGGGACTAGCGGGGCCATACAGTACTTC. Translated: CASTRRGTSGAIQYF.

The chain is built from TRBV7-2 and TRBJ1-1; D remains ambiguous. CDR1 SGHTA and CDR2 FQGNSA come from the germline V gene. The length of the CDR3 is 12 residues. The V end lost 2 bases, the J end lost 4 bases, and 5 bases lay between the germline ends. In nucleotides, the CDR3 is TGTGCCAGCAGCTTATGGGGCACTGAAGCTTTCTTT. Translation gives CASSLWGTEAFF.

V gene TRBV10-2 combines with J gene TRBJ2-5, with D perhaps matching TRBD1 or TRBD2 (6 bases each). This CDR3 contains 12 residues. Germline lookup yields CDR1 WSHSY and CDR2 SAAADI. Trimming removed 3 bases at V and 5 bases at J, with 7 bases between. The CDR3 reads CASSEGGETQYF. The DNA of the CDR3 is TGCGCCAGCAGTGAAGGGGGGGAGACCCAGTACTTC.

Here the CDR3 reads CASSQDWTGVNSPLHF. The CDR3 DNA is TGTGCCAGCAGCCAAGATTGGACAGGGGTCAATTCACCCCTCCACTTT. The genes are TRBV4-2 and TRBJ1-6; 9 bases map to TRBD1. Unmatched junction bases numbered 4, after V lost 0 bases and J lost 7 bases. This CDR3 comprises 16 residues. The germline gives CDR1 LGHNA, CDR2 YNFKEQ.

The chain recombines TRBV3-1 (or the pseudogene TRBV3-2) with TRBJ1-5; no firm D call. The CDR3 contains 11 residues. Germline V gives CDR1 LGHDT, CDR2 YNNKEL (reference sequence). V was shortened by 1 base and J by 7 bases, with 2 bases between the two germline ends. This CDR3 is CASSQAQPQHF. The CDR3 coding sequence is TGTGCCAGCAGCCAAGCCCAGCCCCAGCATTTT.

The chain combines TRBV7-8 with TRBJ2-1, with 9 bases that match TRBD2. The CDR3 runs to 15 residues. Germline V gene lookup returns CDR1 SGHVS and CDR2 FQNEAQ. V was clipped by 5 bases and J by 8 bases; unmatched bases: 10. The CDR3 sequence is CASSPGLATGHEQFF. The CDR3, as DNA: TGTGCCAGCAGCCCAGGACTAGCGACGGGCCATGAGCAGTTCTTC.

The rearrangement joins TRBV7-8 to TRBJ1-2; D perhaps matches TRBD1 (6 bases). The CDR3 runs 16 residues. V lost 5 bases to trimming and J lost 4 bases, with 20 bases between them. Germline CDR1 reads SGHVS; CDR2 reads FQNEAQ. The DNA of the CDR3 is TGTGCCAGCAGCACCGGACAGACCAGCTACCCCTATGGCTACACCTTC. As protein: CASSTGQTSYPYGYTF. Using reference TRBV7-8 and TRBJ1-2 for the parts outside the CDR3, the full variable domain is GAGVSQSPRYKVAKRGQDVALRCDPISGHVSLFWYQQALGQGPEFLTYFQNEAQLDKSGLPSDRFFAERPEGSVSTLKIQRTQQEDSAVYLCASSTGQTSYPYGYTFGSGTRLTVV.

The CDR3 nucleotides are TGCGCCAGCAGCTTTTTTTATGTAGGGACAAAGAGCTCCTACGAGCAGTACTTC. It codes for CASSFFYVGTKSSYEQYF. The rearrangement uses TRBV5-1 and TRBJ2-7; D perhaps matches TRBD1 (6 bases). Looked up from germline, CDR1 is SGHRS and CDR2 is YFSETQ. The V end lost 2 bases, the J end lost 0 bases, and 21 bases lay between the germline ends. This CDR3 has 18 residues.

The chain is built from TRBV11-2 and TRBJ2-7, with D perhaps matching TRBD1 (5 bases). This CDR3 spans 15 amino acids. Germline CDR1 and CDR2: SGHAT and FQNNGV. Trimming took off 1 base at V and 3 bases at J, with 13 bases between the two ends. CDR3 region: CASSLGSQGFYEQYF. The DNA for the CDR3 is TGTGCCAGCAGCTTAGGGAGCCAGGGTTTCTACGAGCAGTACTTC.

V and J are TRBV13 and TRBJ2-7, with D perhaps matching TRBD2 (5 bases). Germline V gives CDR1 PRHDT, CDR2 FYEKMQ (reference sequence). The germline V and J ends were trimmed by 5 bases and 0 bases, with 14 bases remaining between them. The CDR3 sequence is 15 residues long. The CDR3 nucleotides are TGTGCCAGCAGCCAGTTACCGGGGAGCTCCTACGAGCAGTACTTC. Translated, it gives CASSQLPGSSYEQYF.